The 24 T cell receptor beta chains reported below all come from one sample, sequenced in a study of CD8+CD57+ T cells in acquired aplastic anemia (dated by TCRdb to about 2018). Reads for this sample came from an Illumina HiSeq 2000. Profiling of TCR beta VDJ combinations and CDR3 sequences used genomic DNA as the template. TCRdb reworked the public reads: Q25 trimming with fastp, MiXCR clone assembly, productive beta chains retained. Rows are combined by CDR3 protein, so each entry shows the most common genes and DNA. The sample data list 180,000 or so distinct CDR3 sequences, and more than 45% of these were observed just once. 1.1% of the sample rests with the top ten. Expansion of CD8+CD57+ cells had been shown by flow cytometry in the patients chosen for sequencing. Sequencing was performed on sorted CD4+, CD8+, or CD8+CD57+ T cells (not recorded which) from PBMCs. The receptors shown here come from a human donor with aplastic anemia.

In the case of this clonotype: A much larger clone differs from this one at a single base, so this may be a read error. The chain employs TRBV6-1 and TRBJ2-7; 8 bases fit TRBD1. CDR1 and CDR2 (germline): MNHNS, SASEGT. The CDR3 extends over 13 amino acids. The trim removed 4 bases at V and 5 bases at J, leaving 4 bases unmatched. The chain's CDR3 is CASSGDRGHEQYF. CDR3 DNA: TGTGCCAGCAGTGGAGACAGGGGACACGAGCAGTACTTC.

The rearrangement links TRBV10-3 to TRBJ2-2, with TRBD1 matching 10 bases. V lost 6 bases to trimming and J lost 6 bases; unmatched junction nucleotides: 10. CDR1 is ENHRY and CDR2 is SYGVKD in the germline V gene. The CDR3 consists of 16 residues. The CDR3 reads CAIREAGTGVAGELFF. As DNA, the CDR3 is TGTGCCATCAGGGAGGCCGGGACAGGGGTGGCCGGGGAGCTGTTTTTT.

This clonotype was observed many times. The chain couples TRBV20-1 to TRBJ2-1; D gene uncertain. Deletions cut 3 bases from V and 4 bases from J, with 10 bases between. Germline V gene lookup returns CDR1 DFQATT and CDR2 SNEGSKA (reference sequence). CDR3 length: 13 residues. The CDR3 here is CSARWPFYNEQFF. In DNA form, the CDR3 reads TGCAGTGCTAGGTGGCCATTTTACAATGAGCAGTTCTTC.

Note on this clonotype: This may come from a read error, since a much larger clone is one base off. The V call is TRBV19, the J call TRBJ2-1, with 9 bases fitting TRBD2. Germline V gene lookup returns CDR1 LNHDA and CDR2 SQIVND (reference sequence). This CDR3 region has 16 residues. The CDR3, as DNA: TGTGCCAGTAGTATAGTTAGCGGGGGTTTTGCGGTTGAGCATTTCTTC. Protein product: CASSIVSGGFAVEHFF.

The rearrangement links TRBV2 to TRBJ2-7; 10 nucleotides align to TRBD1. The junction had 6 bases not matched to a gene; V was cut back by 6 bases and J by 1 base. This CDR3 has 15 residues. Per germline, CDR1 SNHLY and CDR2 FYNNEI. The CDR3 sequence: CASRVTGGASYEQYF. CDR3 DNA sequence: TGTGCCAGCAGGGTGACAGGGGGCGCATCCTACGAGCAGTACTTC.

This clonotype came up a few times. The chain couples TRBV10-3 to TRBJ2-5; 11 bases map to TRBD2. The germline gives CDR1 ENHRY, CDR2 SYGVKD. Trimming removed 9 bases from V and 5 bases from J; junction bases left unmatched: 8. There are 14 residues in the CDR3. The CDR3 DNA reads as TGTGCCATAGGGGTAGCGGGAGGGCCGGAGACCCAGTACTTC. It translates to CAIGVAGGPETQYF.

This clonotype was observed at least ten times. V and J are TRBV29-1 and TRBJ2-3, with D maybe TRBD2 (7 bases). The CDR3 spans 13 residues. Germline CDR1 and CDR2: SQVTM and ANQGSEA. The V and J ends lost 4 bases and 2 bases respectively, with 10 bases between them. CDR3 in DNA: TGCAGCGTTGCGCGGGGGCCCACAGATACGCAGTATTTT. Translated: CSVARGPTDTQYF.

As for this clonotype: Compared with germline, one end of the junction differs, possibly owing to a read error. V usage is TRBV19 and J usage is TRBJ2-5; TRBD1 agrees at 7 bases. Germline CDR1 reads LNHDA; CDR2 reads SQIVND (reference sequence). This CDR3 comprises 14 residues. CDR3 nucleotide sequence: TGTGCCGGTAGCTCGACAGGGTCCGAGGAGACCCAGTACTTC. This encodes CAGSSTGSEETQYF.

Ten or more counts support this clonotype. This chain uses TRBV20-1 with TRBJ1-5; D perhaps matches TRBD1 (5 bases). CDR3 length equals 13 residues. Germline-derived CDR1 and CDR2 are DFQATT and SNEGSKA (reference sequence). V shed 1 base and J shed 3 bases, with 7 bases lying between them. The CDR3 region is CSARVGHNQPQHF. The CDR3 nucleotides read TGCAGTGCTAGAGTGGGGCACAATCAGCCCCAGCATTTT.

The gene calls are TRBV29-1 and TRBJ2-3, with 11 positions matching TRBD1. The CDR3 is 14 amino acids. CDR1 is SQVTM and CDR2 is ANQGSEA in the germline V gene. V gave up 6 bases and J gave up 4 bases; unmatched junction bases: 6. The DNA of the CDR3 is TGCAGCGTAAGGATGGGACAGGGGGCAGATACGCAGTATTTT. This sequence encodes CSVRMGQGADTQYF.

The chain carries TRBV12-3 or TRBV12-4 and TRBJ2-5; 9 bases match TRBD1. With V trimmed by 6 bases and J by 5 bases, 7 bases remained unmatched. This CDR3 spans 14 amino acids. The CDR3 sequence: CASRSTGGSETQYF. CDR3 bases: TGTGCCAGCAGATCAACAGGGGGCAGTGAGACCCAGTACTTC.

This clonotype was seen at least ten times. The chain joins TRBV11-2 to TRBJ1-2; no definite D call. V was pared by 0 bases and J by 8 bases, with 19 bases between. This CDR3 has 16 amino acids. The germline gives CDR1 SGHAT, CDR2 FQNNGV. In DNA form, the CDR3 reads TGTGCCAGCAGCTTAGATAGCGCAGGCATAGCGCAAGGCTACACCTTC. This translates into CASSLDSAGIAQGYTF.

This chain links TRBV12-3 or TRBV12-4 with TRBJ2-2; 10 bases are a match to TRBD1. This CDR3 is 14 amino acids long. With V trimmed by 6 bases and J by 5 bases, 3 bases remained unmatched. DNA for the CDR3: TGTGCCAGCAGCCGACAGGGGGCAACCGGGGAGCTGTTTTTT. Its protein product is CASSRQGATGELFF.

The rearrangement links TRBV11-2 to TRBJ1-1, with D uncertain. The CDR3 length is 13 residues. V lost 1 base and J 7 bases, leaving 10 bases between the germline ends. Germline V lookup: CDR1 SGHAT, CDR2 FQNNGV. The CDR3 sequence: CASSLGDGGEAFF. In DNA, the CDR3 is TGTGCCAGCAGCTTAGGAGATGGAGGTGAAGCTTTCTTT. The full variable domain, its missing parts supplied by reference TRBV11-2 and TRBJ1-1, is EAGVAQSPRYKIIEKRQSVAFWCNPISGHATLYWYQQILGQGPKLLIQFQNNGVVDDSQLPKDRFSAERLKGVDSTLKIQPAKLEDSAVYLCASSLGDGGEAFFGQGTRLTVV.

This clonotype was observed many times. This rearrangement joins TRBV7-2 to TRBJ1-2; perhaps TRBD1 as D (6 bases). V lost 2 bases, J lost 7 bases, and 11 bases lay in between. The germline V gene has CDR1 SGHTA and CDR2 FQGNSA. This CDR3 has 13 residues. Written as DNA, the CDR3 is TGTGCCAGCAGCTTAAAACAGGGCGTTGGCTACACCTTC. This encodes CASSLKQGVGYTF.

This clonotype was seen a few times. V gene TRBV5-4 combines with J gene TRBJ2-4, with 9 bases that match TRBD1. With V trimmed by 0 bases and J by 8 bases, 15 bases remained unmatched. The CDR3 is 18 amino acids. Germline V gene data show CDR1 as SGHNT and CDR2 as YYREEE (reference sequence). Here the CDR3 DNA reads TGTGCCAGCAGCTTGGGATCTGGGGGACAGGGAAAAGGGGACATTCAGTACTTC. This sequence encodes CASSLGSGGQGKGDIQYF.

The chain is built from TRBV5-4 and TRBJ2-7; D uncertain. The germline V and J ends were trimmed by 4 bases and 7 bases, with 12 bases remaining between them. The germline V gene encodes CDR1 SGHNT and CDR2 YYREEE (reference sequence). This CDR3 contains 12 residues. CDR3: CASSLGWSEQYF. The DNA of the CDR3 is TGTGCCAGCAGCCTGGGGTGGTCGGAGCAGTACTTC.

This clonotype was seen ten or more times. This chain connects TRBV10-1 to TRBJ2-5, with 12 bases identical to TRBD1. The CDR3 spans 15 residues. V was pared by 6 bases and J by 5 bases, with 7 bases of the junction left unmatched. Per germline, CDR1 WNHNN and CDR2 SYGVQD (reference sequence). The CDR3 DNA reads TGCGCCAGCAGCGAGGGACAGGGGGCAAGGGAGACCCAGTACTTC. It encodes CASSEGQGARETQYF.

This chain joins TRBV2 and TRBJ2-7; 9 bases line up with TRBD1. Germline CDR1 and CDR2: SNHLY and FYNNEI. The length of the CDR3 is 15 residues. V was pared by 0 bases and J by 7 bases, with 7 bases of the junction left unmatched. CDR3 nucleotide sequence: TGTGCCAGCAGTGAAGCGGACAGGGGTCCTCTTGAGCAGTACTTC. Amino acids: CASSEADRGPLEQYF.

This chain uses TRBV19 with TRBJ2-2, with TRBD1 matching over 9 bases. Germline loops: CDR1 LNHDA, CDR2 SQIVND (reference sequence). The CDR3 covers 15 residues. V was pared by 6 bases and J by 4 bases, with 6 bases of the junction left unmatched. CDR3 in amino acids: CASRPGTGTTGELFF. The CDR3, as DNA: TGTGCCAGTAGACCCGGGACAGGGACCACCGGGGAGCTGTTTTTT.

The rearrangement joins TRBV5-1 to TRBJ2-5, with D perhaps assigned TRBD1 or TRBD2 (6 bases each). CDR3 length equals 17 residues. Germline V gene data show CDR1 as SGHRS and CDR2 as YFSETQ. V was cut by 0 bases and J by 4 bases, with 19 bases left in between. CDR3 coding DNA: TGCGCCAGCAGCTTGGCCGGGGCAGGCGAGGGGGGAGAGACCCAGTACTTC. It encodes CASSLAGAGEGGETQYF.

The sample holds a few counts of this clonotype. The V and J genes are TRBV6-2 or TRBV6-3 and TRBJ2-1; 10 positions match TRBD1. CDR1 is MNHEY and CDR2 is SVGEGT in the germline V gene. This CDR3 spans 15 amino acids. The V segment lost 4 bases and the J segment 8 bases; nucleotides outside the gene matches: 8. The CDR3 sequence is CASSSLDRGLYEQFF. The CDR3 region has the DNA TGTGCCAGCAGTTCTCTCGACAGGGGGCTGTATGAGCAGTTCTTC.

Concerning this clonotype itself: Because the CDR3 is missing its conserved closing phenylalanine or tryptophan, this is likely a read error. J is TRBJ2-5 and V is TRBV2; 11 bases are shared with TRBD2. CDR1 is SNHLY, CDR2 FYNNEI, per germline. This CDR3 comprises 18 residues. J gave up 4 bases and V 5 bases, and 15 bases lay outside the gene matches. DNA for the CDR3: TGTGCCAGCAGTCCCACCGGGCTAGCGGGGGGAAAGGGAGAGACCCAGTACCTC. This encodes CASSPTGLAGGKGETQYL.

The chain is built from TRBV5-4 and TRBJ2-3; tentatively, D is TRBD1 (6 bases). V was cut by 0 bases and J by 1 base, with 9 bases left in between. The CDR3 is 15 amino acids. CDR1 and CDR2 (germline): SGHNT, YYREEE (reference sequence). This CDR3 is CASSLGGPGTDTQYF. CDR3 DNA: TGTGCCAGCAGCTTGGGGGGGCCAGGCACAGATACGCAGTATTTT.